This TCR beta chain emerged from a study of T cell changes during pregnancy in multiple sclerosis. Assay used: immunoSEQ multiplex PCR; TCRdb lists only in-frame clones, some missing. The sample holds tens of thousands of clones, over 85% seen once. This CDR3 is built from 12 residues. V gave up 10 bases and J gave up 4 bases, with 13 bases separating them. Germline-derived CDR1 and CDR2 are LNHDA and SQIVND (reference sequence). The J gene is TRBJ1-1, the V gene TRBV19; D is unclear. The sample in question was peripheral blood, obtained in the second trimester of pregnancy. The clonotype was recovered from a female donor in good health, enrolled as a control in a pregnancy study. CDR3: CATGRGPTEAFF. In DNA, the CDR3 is TGTGCCACCGGGCGGGGTCCCACTGAAGCTTTCTTT.